The following is a T cell receptor beta chain sequence with its context. Its antigen is still unknown. The sample holds no much larger clone one base away, and base qualities are not on file. The TCR beta CDR3 regions were amplified from RNA transcripts. The TCR CDR3 was subjected to a first round of RT-PCR using the HTBI primer set and the Qiagen OneStep RT-PCR kit. Libraries were constructed in a second round of multiplex PCR, after which size selection and purification were carried out. Libraries were sequenced paired-end with 100 bp reads on an Illumina HiSeq2000. Under the source paper's analysis protocol: Raw data were processed with SOAPnuke, discarding reads with adapters, uncalled bases, mean Phred below 15, or no exact constant-primer or identifier match. High-quality paired reads were merged using COPE v1.2.5, and each unique nucleotide sequence was defined as a clonotype. MiTCR v1.1 was used to align the clonotypes against IMGT TRBV, TRBD and TRBJ reference segments. Only V-J combinations with frequency above 0.0001, covering 98% to 99.2% of repertoires, were analysed. The TCS score was defined as the ratio of F50 (clonal expansion) to E x V (chaos), calculated using BLOSUM62-based TCRdist between CDR3 peptides within each V-J. Welch's t-statistics and random forest reduced 514 V-J features to under 15, which were used in a naive Bayes classifier (R e1071). TCRdb applied fastp at Q25 and MiXCR to the public reads, then kept only in-frame beta chains. All rows with the same CDR3 protein become a single entry with the most common DNA and genes. TCRdb's processing, not the authors' own work, is the source of the V and J calls. This sample holds about 540,000 distinct CDR3 sequences; 35% to 55% were observed only once. The ten largest clones represent 8.2% of the sample.

Stable Graves' hyperthyroidism was defined as no progression to ophthalmopathy during 18 months of follow-up. Hyperthyroidism patients were aged 18 to 65 years and newly diagnosed, with disease duration of less than 2 months. The study excluded patients with uncontrolled infections, other autoimmune diseases, pregnancy or lactation. Diagnoses were based on clinical symptoms, serum thyroxine and TRAb, thyroid ultrasound and orbital computed tomography. Total RNA was extracted with Trizol reagent, and quality was checked on an Agilent 2100 Bioanalyzer. There are 15 amino acids in the CDR3, from cysteine to phenylalanine inclusive. CDR3 DNA is the only sequence kept; it has 45 bases, read in frame from the first base. CDR1 SGHTA and CDR2 FQGNSA were looked up in the germline V gene. V sheds 1 base and J sheds 4 bases, leaving 13 bases between their ends. This entry is derived from a study of T cells in Graves' hyperthyroidism and ophthalmopathy (dated by TCRdb to the late 2010s). With respect to the entire study: TCR V-J signatures able to tell the groups apart were searched for in a discovery cohort of more than 90 patients, of whom 43 had Graves' ophthalmopathy and about 60 had stable Graves' hyperthyroidism. Prospective prediction of ophthalmopathy was tested in an independent validation cohort consisting of 18 hyperthyroidism patients and around 16 patients who later progressed to ophthalmopathy. The 95 to 100 discovery patients were randomly split 7:3 into training and test sets. In addition, the study compared T-cell repertoires in thyroid tissue and in blood from roughly six Graves' hyperthyroidism patients. Once sampling was done, hyperthyroidism patients were given methimazole at a starting dose of 30 mg daily, whereas ophthalmopathy patients were given high-dose intravenous methylprednisolone. According to the paper, TCR Vbeta CDR3 sequencing was carried out on approximately 140 peripheral blood samples, which came from 40 to 45 ophthalmopathy, 80 or so hyperthyroidism and roughly 17 progressor patients.

Beyond this particular receptor, the publication reports: Most expanded thyroid clonotypes (frequency above 0.001) were also found in blood, which suggests that blood repertoires may mirror thyroid immune responses. During validation, the model predicted progression to ophthalmopathy a median of about 6.3 months ahead of onset, with roughly 65% sensitivity and roughly 75% specificity. No statistical method was used to set the sample size in advance, and investigators knew the group allocation. A model built on a 13 V-J signature distinguished ophthalmopathy from stable hyperthyroidism, reaching 87.88% sensitivity and 81.08% specificity in cross-validation and 80%/75% in testing.

This clonotype was obtained from a woman aged 18-29 years with Graves' hyperthyroidism. Donor details come from another sample of the same person, matched by shared clones. The rearranged chain carries TRBV7-2 and TRBJ2-5, with no confident D gene call. The sequenced sample consisted of peripheral blood or thyroid tissue (not recorded which). In nucleotide form, the sequence is TGTGCCAGCAGCTTAGATGTAATTAACCGAGAGACCCAGTACTTC. This encodes CASSLDVINRETQYF.